This T cell receptor beta chain was sequenced in a study of blood T cell repertoires in COVID-19 (dated by TCRdb to 2019 to 2021). Looking at the study overall: The collaborator samples originated in the United States, Italy and Spain and spanned the acute and convalescent phases of COVID-19. The material from the prospective study consisted of cDNA or gDNA derived from T cells, B-cell-depleted T cells, or PBMCs. Where available, HLA class I and class II types were taken from metadata supplied by the sample provider and were not determined by assay-based typing. The repertoires were released in a freely available public database intended as a resource for research on the immune response to SARS-CoV-2. The samples were drawn from the first 160 participants of the ongoing ImmuneRACE study and from some 1,300 subjects provided by 6 global collaborators. The sample metadata nearly always contained a de-identified subject ID, COVID-19 status, age in years and sex. Deeply sampled blood TCRbeta repertoires from subjects exposed to, actively infected with, or recovered from COVID-19 were included in the dataset.

A second Seattle source provided samples from volunteer blood donors who had recovered from COVID-19. Whole blood was collected in K2EDTA tubes by collaborating institutions according to the institutions' own protocols. For TCRbeta analysis, collaborators shipped samples as frozen whole blood, isolated PBMCs, or DNA extracted from either of those sample types. As concerns this clone: Which antigen it targets is not known. Qualities for individual bases were not recorded, and no much larger clone is one base off.

TCRbeta CDR3 regions were amplified from genomic DNA by means of the immunoSEQ Assay, a bias-controlled multiplex PCR. As for the authors' bioinformatics: The number of nucleated cells in each sample was estimated from the amplification of reference gene primers within the assay. To quantify the absolute abundance of each unique TCRbeta CDR3 rearrangement, sequence reads were collapsed and filtered. For each sample, productive Simpson clonality was calculated by taking the square root of Simpson's diversity index across productive rearrangements. TCRdb carries this immuneACCESS record with in-frame sequences only. Its versions omit some clonotypes, under half of them owing to an unresolved V gene in the studies checked, with the rest unexplained. For V, J and clone size, that table is used; D and trimming come from the DNA. For this sample the table gives 130,000 or so clones, of which approximately 86% were detected only once. The ten largest account for roughly 18% of the sample.

The research as a whole found: The amount of clinical and demographic metadata varied by source and participant and was provided uncurated.

Via the germline V gene, CDR1 is SGDLS and CDR2 YYNGEE. Taken from cysteine to phenylalanine, the CDR3 has 12 residues. The sequence is cut down to CDR3 DNA, 36 bases in frame from base 1. The junction carries 4 bases between V and J, which are trimmed by 0 bases and 7 bases respectively. The chain is assembled from TRBV9 and TRBJ2-2, with no confidently assigned D gene. Sequencing input: peripheral blood. The TCR was taken from a woman aged 45 to 65 who had recovered from COVID-19. The DNA sequence is as follows: TGTGCCAGCAGCGTAGCTTTCGGGGAGCTGTTTTTT. The resulting protein is CASSVAFGELFF. Extended through the reference TRBV9 and TRBJ2-2 proteins, this CDR3 yields the full variable domain: DSGVTQTPKHLITATGQRVTLRCSPRSGDLSVYWYQQSLDQGLQFLIQYYNGEERAKGNILERFSAQQFPDLHSELNLSSLELGDSALYFCASSVAFGELFFGEGSRLTVL.